These 8 T cell receptor beta chains originate from one sample sequenced in a study of response to subunit inactivated influenza vaccine. TCRdb passed the RT-PCR reads through MiXCR, listing each CDR3 protein once. Of 500,000 to 550,000 distinct CDR3 sequences listed, roughly 7.6% were seen once; the top ten hold 13%. The source material was PBMCs from blood, sampled roughly 24 months after vaccination. Receptors were obtained from a man between 50 and 75 years old who received an inactivated influenza vaccine.

The rearrangement links TRBV12-3 or TRBV12-4 to TRBJ2-7; D is possibly TRBD1 or TRBD2 (5 bases each). The CDR3 sequence is 14 residues long. V gave up 5 bases and J gave up 7 bases, with 18 bases separating them. CDR3 protein: CASSAGTPRLEQYF. DNA of the CDR3: TGTGCCAGCAGTGCCGGGACGCCACGCCTGGAGCAGTACTTC.

The J gene is TRBJ2-2, the V gene TRBV12-3 or TRBV12-4; D may be TRBD2 (5 bases). The germline V and J ends were trimmed by 6 bases and 6 bases, with 14 bases remaining between them. The CDR3 contains 14 residues. CDR3 amino acids: CASRVRGGSGELFF. CDR3 in DNA: TGTGCCAGCAGAGTCCGGGGTGGGTCCGGGGAGCTGTTTTTT.

This clonotype was seen only a few times. V is TRBV5-1 and J is TRBJ2-7; possible D gene TRBD1, 5 bases. The CDR3 covers 14 residues. The V end lost 1 base, the J end lost 3 bases, and 11 bases lay between the germline ends. CDR1 SGHRS and CDR2 YFSETQ come from the germline V gene. The CDR3 DNA sequence: TGCGCCAGCAGCTTGTCCCCGACAGACTACGAGCAGTACTTC. Translated: CASSLSPTDYEQYF.

The V call is TRBV4-2, the J call TRBJ2-7; the match to TRBD1 covers 8 bases. The ends lost 3 bases at V and 2 bases at J; junction bases unmatched: 9. This CDR3 is built from 16 residues. Germline CDR1 LGHNA, CDR2 YNFKEQ. The CDR3 is CASSQVTGTGAYEQYF. In DNA, the CDR3 is TGTGCCAGCAGCCAGGTAACCGGGACAGGAGCCTACGAGCAGTACTTC.

The gene calls are TRBV7-9 and TRBJ2-3; D is unresolved. In germline, CDR1 is SEHNR, CDR2 FQNEAQ (reference sequence). The V end lost 5 bases, the J end lost 7 bases, and 7 bases lay between the germline ends. The CDR3 is made up of 11 amino acids. As DNA, the CDR3 is TGTGCCAGCAGCCTGGGGTATACGCAGTATTTT. Amino acids: CASSLGYTQYF.

This clonotype was picked up many times. The V and J genes are TRBV14 and TRBJ2-1; TRBD1 aligns across 8 bases. V shed 4 bases and J 0 bases; nucleotides not matched to a gene: 11. The germline CDR1 and CDR2 sequences are SGHDN and FVKESK. This CDR3 comprises 18 residues. The CDR3 here is CASSPGQNRGFSYNEQFF. CDR3 nucleotides: TGTGCCAGCAGCCCCGGACAGAACAGGGGGTTCTCCTACAATGAGCAGTTCTTC. Full variable domain (remainder filled in from reference TRBV14 and TRBJ2-1): EAGVTQFPSHSVIEKGQTVTLRCDPISGHDNLYWYRRVMGKEIKFLLHFVKESKQDESGMPNNRFLAERTGGTYSTLKVQPAELEDSGVYFCASSPGQNRGFSYNEQFFGPGTRLTVL.

This clonotype was detected ten times or more. The chain has TRBV29-1 and TRBJ2-3; no clear D. Germline V gene lookup returns CDR1 SQVTM and CDR2 ANQGSEA. The CDR3 consists of 13 residues. The germline V and J ends were trimmed by 5 bases and 1 base, with 10 bases remaining between them. The CDR3 here is CSVYTLGTDTQYF. DNA of the CDR3: TGCAGCGTTTACACGTTAGGCACAGATACGCAGTATTTT.

J is TRBJ1-2 and V is TRBV14; D gene ambiguous. Trimming shortened V by 1 base and J by 4 bases, and 7 bases separated the two germline ends. This CDR3 region has 13 residues. Germline V gene lookup returns CDR1 SGHDN and CDR2 FVKESK. As DNA, the CDR3 is TGTGCCAGCAGCCAAGTCGGACTCTATGGCTACACCTTC. Protein: CASSQVGLYGYTF.